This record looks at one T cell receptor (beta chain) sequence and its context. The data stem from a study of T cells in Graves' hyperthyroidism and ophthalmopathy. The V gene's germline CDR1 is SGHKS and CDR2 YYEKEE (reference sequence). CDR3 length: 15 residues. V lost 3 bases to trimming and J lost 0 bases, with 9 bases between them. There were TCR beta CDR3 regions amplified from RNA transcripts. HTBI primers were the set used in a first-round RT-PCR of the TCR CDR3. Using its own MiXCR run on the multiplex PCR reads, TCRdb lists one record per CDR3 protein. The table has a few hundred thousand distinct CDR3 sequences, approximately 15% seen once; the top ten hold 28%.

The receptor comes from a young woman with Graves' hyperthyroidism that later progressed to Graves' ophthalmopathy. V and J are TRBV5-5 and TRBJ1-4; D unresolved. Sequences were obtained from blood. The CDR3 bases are TGTGCCAGCAGCTGGGTCGGAACAACTAATGAAAAACTGTTTTTT. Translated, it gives CASSWVGTTNEKLFF. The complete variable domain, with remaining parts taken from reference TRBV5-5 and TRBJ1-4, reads DAGVTQSPTHLIKTRGQQVTLRCSPISGHKSVSWYQQVLGQGPQFIFQYYEKEERGRGNFPDRFSARQFPNYSSELNVNALLLGDSALYLCASSWVGTTNEKLFFGSGTQLSVL.